The 27 T cell receptor beta chains below come from one sample, sequenced in a study of OX40 agonist ivuxolimab in advanced cancers. Sequencing was performed with immunoSEQ multiplex PCR; in TCRdb, only in-frame clones are kept and a portion is missing. The data show tens of thousands of clones, more than 80% seen once. The source was CD4+ or CD8+ T cells sorted from blood, collected in a trial of the OX40 agonist ivuxolimab. The receptors were gathered from an adult with an advanced solid tumor such as melanoma, head and neck, liver or kidney cancer.

CDR3 in amino acids: CASSLGAGRNEKLFF. The DNA of the CDR3 is TGTGCCAGCAGCTTAGGGGCAGGGCGTAATGAAAAACTGTTTTTT. The chain carries TRBV7-6 and TRBJ1-4, with D possibly matching TRBD1 (5 bases). The V and J ends lost 1 base and 4 bases respectively, with 10 bases between them. Germline V lookup: CDR1 SGHVS, CDR2 FNYEAQ. The CDR3 length is 15 residues.

This clone appeared a few times. The rearrangement joins TRBV18 to TRBJ2-7; 8 nucleotides match TRBD1. Trimming took 3 bases from V and 6 from J; bases not matched to a gene: 4. The CDR3 contains 13 residues. Looked up from germline, CDR1 is KGHSH and CDR2 is LQKENI. CDR3 residues: CASSPDRVGEQYF. CDR3 nucleotide sequence: TGTGCCAGCTCACCGGACAGGGTTGGCGAGCAGTACTTC.

The V gene is TRBV7-2, the J gene TRBJ2-7, with D possibly TRBD1 on 5 matching bases. The germline V gene has CDR1 SGHTA and CDR2 FQGNSA. With 1 base removed from V and 4 bases from J, the gap between germline ends came to 11 bases. This CDR3 region has 14 residues. The CDR3 coding sequence is TGTGCCAGCAGCTTAGGCAGGGTAAGGTACGAGCAGTACTTC. Translated, it gives CASSLGRVRYEQYF.

This clone was detected only a few times. V gene TRBV28 combines with J gene TRBJ2-2; no firm D call. The CDR3 is made up of 14 amino acids. Between the trimmed V and J ends, which lost 7 bases and 0 bases, there was a span of 9 bases. CDR1 is MDHEN and CDR2 is SYDVKM in the germline V gene. CDR3: CASITAANTGELFF. The DNA for the CDR3 is TGTGCCAGCATTACCGCAGCGAACACCGGGGAGCTGTTTTTT.

This clone occurred a few times. The chain combines TRBV6-5 with TRBJ1-2; a possible D gene is TRBD1 (6 bases). Trimming took off 5 bases at V and 6 bases at J, with 13 bases between the two ends. The CDR3 contains 13 residues. The germline V gene has CDR1 MNHEY and CDR2 SVGAGI. DNA of the CDR3: TGTGCCAGCAGTGAGCGGGGGCCCGATGGCTACACCTTC. Translation: CASSERGPDGYTF.

The chain links TRBV19 to TRBJ2-6; the D is unclear. V was clipped by 5 bases and J by 0 bases, with 5 bases between them. This CDR3 spans 14 amino acids. Germline CDR1 reads LNHDA; CDR2 reads SQIVND (reference sequence). This chain's CDR3 is CASSSSSGANVLTF. The CDR3 DNA sequence: TGTGCCAGTAGTTCCAGCTCTGGGGCCAACGTCCTGACTTTC.

A single count supports this clone. The genes are TRBV15 and TRBJ2-1, with D perhaps matching TRBD2 (5 bases). Trimming took off 1 base at V and 4 bases at J, with 17 bases between the two ends. The CDR3 totals 17 residues. In germline, CDR1 is LNHNV, CDR2 YYDKDF (reference sequence). CDR3 region: CATSRATGRPGYNEQFF. CDR3 coding DNA: TGTGCCACCAGCAGAGCCACCGGGCGTCCGGGGTACAATGAGCAGTTCTTC.

This clone is a singleton in its sample. V usage is TRBV7-8 and J usage is TRBJ1-4; 8 positions agree with TRBD1. The CDR3 is 14 residues long. V lost 5 bases, J lost 4 bases, and 3 bases stayed unmatched. Looked up from germline, CDR1 is SGHVS and CDR2 is FQNEAQ. Here the CDR3 reads CASSLTGDNEKLFF. The CDR3 DNA reads as TGTGCCAGCAGCCTGACAGGGGATAATGAAAAACTGTTTTTT.

V and J are TRBV15 and TRBJ2-1; D unresolved. Looked up from germline, CDR1 is LNHNV and CDR2 is YYDKDF (reference sequence). The ends were cut back, 1 base at V and 6 bases at J, with 10 bases in the middle. This CDR3 is 14 amino acids long. CDR3 sequence reads: CATSRAEVSNEQFF. Written as DNA, the CDR3 is TGTGCCACCAGCAGAGCCGAGGTTAGCAATGAGCAGTTCTTC.

The chain links TRBV5-4 to TRBJ2-7, with D possibly TRBD2 on 6 matching bases. Germline V gene sequence: CDR1 SGHNT, CDR2 YYREEE (reference sequence). CDR3 length: 15 residues. Deletions cut 5 bases from V and 1 base from J, with 16 bases between. The CDR3 spells CASSRAGIWSYEQYV. The CDR3 region has the DNA TGTGCCAGCAGTCGGGCGGGGATTTGGTCCTACGAGCAGTACGTC.

J is TRBJ2-1 and V is TRBV19; no firm D call. V gave up 4 bases and J gave up 0 bases, with 13 bases separating them. Germline V gene lookup returns CDR1 LNHDA and CDR2 SQIVND (reference sequence). The CDR3 sequence is 16 residues long. The CDR3 spells CASSKVTDSSYNEQFF. The CDR3 DNA sequence: TGTGCCAGTAGTAAGGTAACTGATTCCTCCTACAATGAGCAGTTCTTC.

The count of this clone is one. V and J are TRBV7-2 and TRBJ2-7; D is possibly TRBD1 or TRBD2 (6 bases each). The CDR3 totals 16 residues. Germline-derived CDR1 and CDR2 are SGHTA and FQGNSA. V was pared by 3 bases and J by 2 bases, with 17 bases between. CDR3 region: CASSLAGGRATYEQYF. DNA for the CDR3: TGTGCCAGCAGCTTGGCCGGGGGCAGGGCCACCTACGAGCAGTACTTC.

This clone was seen only a few times. The chain couples TRBV18 to TRBJ2-2; 9 bases line up with TRBD2. V lost 1 base to trimming and J lost 3 bases; unmatched junction nucleotides: 6. Germline values: CDR1 KGHSH, CDR2 LQKENI. The CDR3 has 17 residues. DNA of the CDR3: TGTGCCAGCTCACCACAGGCGGGGGGGCCGGACACCGGGGAGCTGTTTTTT. Its translation: CASSPQAGGPDTGELFF. Looking up the rest from reference TRBV18 and TRBJ2-2 gives the full variable domain: NAGVMQNPRHLVRRRGQEARLRCSPMKGHSHVYWYRQLPEEGLKFMVYLQKENIIDESGMPKERFSAEFPKEGPSILRIQQVVRGDSAAYFCASSPQAGGPDTGELFFGEGSRLTVL.

V gene TRBV5-1 combines with J gene TRBJ1-6, with D possibly being TRBD1 (6 bases). The CDR3 loop spans 17 amino acids. CDR1 is SGHRS and CDR2 is YFSETQ in the germline V gene. V was trimmed by 0 bases and J by 0 bases, leaving 10 bases between them. In DNA, the CDR3 is TGCGCCAGCAGCTTGGCCACAGGGAGCTCCTATAATTCACCCCTCCACTTT. Translated: CASSLATGSSYNSPLHF.

The rearrangement joins TRBV30 to TRBJ1-2, with D perhaps matching TRBD1 (6 bases). This CDR3 is built from 12 residues. Germline V CDR1 and CDR2: GTSNPN, SVGIG (reference sequence). V shed 6 bases and J shed 4 bases, with 12 bases lying between them. DNA for the CDR3: TGTGCCTGTCTGACAGGCTCCTATGGCTACACCTTC. This translates into CACLTGSYGYTF.

The rearrangement uses TRBV6-1 and TRBJ2-5; TRBD2 aligns across 8 bases. Germline trimming cut 8 bases from V and 0 bases from J; bases unmatched to any gene: 8. The CDR3 sequence is 15 residues long. CDR1 is MNHNS, CDR2 SASEGT, per germline. CDR3 amino acids: CASERGGGYQETQYF. The CDR3 DNA sequence: TGTGCCAGCGAAAGAGGCGGGGGGTACCAAGAGACCCAGTACTTC.

The CDR3 loop is CASSSGTGSNYGYTF. The CDR3 DNA reads TGTGCCAGCAGTTCCGGGACAGGGAGTAACTATGGCTACACCTTC. This chain links TRBV6-5 with TRBJ1-2; TRBD1 agrees at 9 bases. Germline-derived CDR1 and CDR2 are MNHEY and SVGAGI. V lost 4 bases and J lost 1; bases outside the gene matches: 4. The CDR3 has 15 amino acids.

This clone came up a few times. The chain links TRBV27 to TRBJ2-3; 7 positions agree with TRBD1. Germline loops: CDR1 MNHEY, CDR2 SMNVEV (reference sequence). This CDR3 contains 16 residues. Trimming cost V 6 bases and J 7 bases; bases outside gene matches: 16. This CDR3 is CASRGEGGYPVNTQYF. In DNA form, the CDR3 reads TGTGCCAGCAGGGGGGAAGGGGGCTACCCGGTGAATACGCAGTATTTT.

The rearrangement uses TRBV28 and TRBJ2-3; 8 nucleotides agree with TRBD2. Looked up from germline, CDR1 is MDHEN and CDR2 is SYDVKM. With V trimmed by 4 bases and J by 5 bases, 8 bases remained unmatched. The CDR3 extends over 15 amino acids. The CDR3 nucleotides are TGTGCCAGCAGTTCGGCTAGCGGGCCTTTAGATACGCAGTATTTT. Translation: CASSSASGPLDTQYF.

The rearrangement uses TRBV11-2 and TRBJ2-1, with 10 bases identical to TRBD2. Trimming at V came to 0 bases and at J to 3 bases, leaving 8 bases not matched to a gene. Germline V gives CDR1 SGHAT, CDR2 FQNNGV. The CDR3 covers 18 residues. The CDR3 sequence: CASSLDWERGGGYNEQFF. The CDR3 DNA reads as TGTGCCAGCAGCTTAGATTGGGAGCGGGGGGGCGGCTACAATGAGCAGTTCTTC.

The rearrangement links TRBV7-3 to TRBJ2-5; D possibly uses TRBD1 or TRBD2 (6 bases each). The CDR3 runs to 15 residues. Trimming took off 5 bases at V and 5 bases at J, with 18 bases between the two ends. Germline V gene sequence: CDR1 SGHTA, CDR2 FQGTGA. For the CDR3, the DNA is TGTGCCAGCAGCCCGGGGGCATGGGGGATGGAGACCCAGTACTTC. This encodes CASSPGAWGMETQYF.

Details on this clone: The junction shows a germline mismatch at one end, possibly a read error. For the CDR3, the DNA is TGTGCCAGCAGTTTAGGGCAGACCTATCAGCCCCAGCATTTT. Its translation is CASSLGQTYQPQHF. The chain combines TRBV7-9 with TRBJ1-5; D gene uncertain. The CDR3 has 14 amino acids. In germline, CDR1 is SEHNR, CDR2 FQNEAQ (reference sequence).

With respect to this clone: Without the conserved terminal phenylalanine or tryptophan, this CDR3 likely stems from a read error. The V gene is TRBV6-5, the J gene TRBJ2-7; D is unresolved. The CDR3 sequence is 14 residues long. In germline, CDR1 is MNHEY, CDR2 SVGAGI. V gave up 0 bases and J gave up 6 bases, with 12 bases separating them. This CDR3 reads CASSYSPGDGEQYL. The CDR3 DNA sequence: TGTGCCAGCAGTTACTCCCCAGGTGACGGCGAGCAGTACCTC.

The chain links TRBV29-1 to TRBJ1-1, with D uncertain. Germline CDR1 reads SQVTM; CDR2 reads ANQGSEA. Between the trimmed V and J ends, which lost 3 bases and 2 bases, there was a span of 10 bases. The CDR3 has 13 residues. CDR3 in amino acids: CSVDGGVNTEAFF. CDR3 sequence (DNA): TGCAGCGTTGACGGCGGCGTAAACACTGAAGCTTTCTTT.

This clone was found a few times. This chain connects TRBV28 to TRBJ2-2; D not resolved. V shed 2 bases and J shed 5 bases, with 6 bases lying between them. This CDR3 contains 13 residues. Looked up from germline, CDR1 is MDHEN and CDR2 is SYDVKM. The chain's CDR3 is CASSLQQTGELFF. The CDR3 DNA follows: TGTGCCAGCAGTTTACAGCAGACCGGGGAGCTGTTTTTT.

This chain joins TRBV29-1 and TRBJ2-3, with D possibly TRBD1 on 6 matching bases. Per germline, CDR1 SQVTM and CDR2 ANQGSEA. The CDR3 runs 16 residues. Trimming cost V 7 bases and J 2 bases, with 22 bases left between them. The CDR3 DNA sequence: TGCAGCGCATGGGGTAGGTGGGGGCCTTACACAGATACGCAGTATTTT. Protein: CSAWGRWGPYTDTQYF.

V usage is TRBV7-2 and J usage is TRBJ2-3, with D perhaps TRBD2 (6 bases). Germline loops: CDR1 SGHTA, CDR2 FQGNSA. CDR3 length: 15 amino acids. V was cut by 5 bases and J by 4 bases, with 16 bases left in between. The CDR3 sequence: CASSPTRGTSDTQYF. The CDR3 DNA sequence: TGTGCCAGCAGCCCCACCCGGGGGACTTCAGATACGCAGTATTTT.